This entry describes one TCR beta chain. Vbeta (60) and Jbeta (13) primers were used in the PCR. Method: immunoSEQ multiplex PCR; TCRdb's copy keeps in-frame clones and lacks some. The sample records just over 150,000 clones, 77% being singletons. These data belong to a study of cytomegalovirus exposure and HLA in healthy donors. The CDR3 spans 16 residues. The trim removed 7 bases at V and 10 bases at J, leaving 18 bases unmatched. From germline, CDR1 is MDHEN and CDR2 SYDVKM. The rearrangement links TRBV28 to TRBJ2-1, with 8 bases that match TRBD2. The sequenced sample was PBMCs. This TCR came from a woman in her thirties in good health and CMV-seronegative. The CDR3 spells CASTSLSFRGGREQFF. In DNA form, the CDR3 reads TGTGCCAGCACCTCCCTTTCGTTTCGGGGGGGCCGGGAGCAGTTCTTC.